These 18 T cell receptor beta chains were all obtained from the same sample, sequenced in a study of response to subunit inactivated influenza vaccine (dated by TCRdb to 2016 to 2019). The library was prepared using RT-PCR. The instrument was an Illumina HiSeq 2500. TCRdb reprocessed the public reads (quality trimming at Q25 with fastp, clone calling with MiXCR) and kept in-frame beta chains. Identical CDR3 protein sequences are pooled into one entry, listed with their most common genes and DNA. Within this sample are around 150,000 distinct CDR3 sequences, with about a tenth of them counted one time only. Approximately 13% of the sample is in the top ten clones. Read against the paper, the sample's time point label means: 45 to 50 days after influenza vaccine administration. Source: non-naive T cells sorted from PBMCs, taken more than 35 days after vaccination. The sample's cell subset or site label, decoded: memory T cell fraction. The receptors here all came from a man aged 45-60 years who received an inactivated influenza vaccine. Donor details come from another sample of the same person, matched by shared clones.

Ten or more counts support this clonotype. This chain's CDR3 is CASSYHGTGEEKLFF. CDR3 bases: TGCGCCAGCAGCTATCACGGGACAGGGGAAGAAAAACTGTTTTTT. V is TRBV5-1 and J is TRBJ1-4; 10 nucleotides line up with TRBD1. This CDR3 has 15 amino acids. The J segment lost 8 bases and the V segment lost 3 bases, leaving 7 bases of the junction unmatched. Germline V CDR1 and CDR2: SGHRS, YFSETQ.

The chain links TRBV19 to TRBJ1-2, with 7 bases lining up with TRBD1. With 10 bases clipped from V and 4 bases from J, the junction kept 12 bases outside the gene matches. The CDR3 is made up of 14 amino acids. Per the germline V gene, CDR1 is LNHDA and CDR2 is SQIVND (reference sequence). The CDR3 loop is CATARDRLSYGYTF. In DNA, the CDR3 is TGTGCCACCGCCCGGGACAGACTTTCCTATGGCTACACCTTC.

The V and J genes are TRBV5-1 and TRBJ2-7, with 7 nucleotides matching TRBD1. Germline-derived CDR1 and CDR2 are SGHRS and YFSETQ. V shed 3 bases and J 3 bases; nucleotides not matched to a gene: 6. This CDR3 is built from 14 residues. CDR3 region: CASSSLGTVYEQYF. CDR3 bases: TGCGCCAGCAGCTCGCTCGGGACAGTCTACGAGCAGTACTTC.

This clonotype was counted at least ten times. V usage is TRBV11-2 and J usage is TRBJ2-7; TRBD1 is a possible D gene (6 bases). V lost 5 bases and J lost 0, with 23 bases in between. The CDR3 is 18 residues long. Looked up from germline, CDR1 is SGHAT and CDR2 is FQNNGV. CDR3 residues: CASSDATSGTSGSYEQYF. The CDR3 nucleotides are TGTGCCAGCAGCGATGCAACATCCGGGACATCTGGCTCCTACGAGCAGTACTTC. The whole variable domain, filled in from reference TRBV11-2 and TRBJ2-7, reads EAGVAQSPRYKIIEKRQSVAFWCNPISGHATLYWYQQILGQGPKLLIQFQNNGVVDDSQLPKDRFSAERLKGVDSTLKIQPAKLEDSAVYLCASSDATSGTSGSYEQYFGPGTRLTVT.

This clonotype was detected many times. V and J are TRBV4-3 and TRBJ2-5; perhaps TRBD2 as D (6 bases). CDR1 LGHNA and CDR2 YSLEER come from the germline V gene. Trimming stripped 0 bases from V and 3 bases from J, with 20 bases between. This CDR3 is 18 amino acids long. This CDR3 is CASSQENGPGTEKETQYF. The CDR3 bases are TGCGCCAGCAGCCAAGAGAACGGACCCGGGACTGAAAAAGAGACCCAGTACTTC.

V and J are TRBV5-8 and TRBJ2-2, with D possibly matching TRBD1 (6 bases). Germline V gene lookup returns CDR1 SGHTS and CDR2 YDEGEE. CDR3 length: 14 residues. V was pared by 4 bases and J by 7 bases, with 14 bases between. CDR3 nucleotide sequence: TGTGCCAGCAGCCCTAGGACAGAATTCGGGGAGCTGTTTTTT. Protein: CASSPRTEFGELFF.

This clonotype has ten or more counts. J is TRBJ2-1 and V is TRBV14, with 9 bases aligning to TRBD2. The CDR3 sequence is 16 residues long. Germline CDR1 and CDR2: SGHDN and FVKESK. V shed 0 bases, J shed 9 bases, and the junction held 9 bases outside the gene matches. DNA for the CDR3: TGTGCCAGCAGCCAAGATTCGATAGCGGGAGACATTGAGCAGTTCTTC. Its translation is CASSQDSIAGDIEQFF.

This clonotype has just a few counts. The rearrangement uses TRBV7-6 and TRBJ1-4; 9 bases align to TRBD1. Germline V gives CDR1 SGHVS, CDR2 FNYEAQ. This CDR3 spans 17 amino acids. The V and J ends lost 5 bases and 7 bases, in that order; junction bases with no gene match: 14. CDR3 sequence reads: CASSMRHTGTGSEKLFF. Here the CDR3 DNA reads TGTGCCAGCAGCATGAGGCACACCGGGACAGGGAGTGAAAAACTGTTTTTT.

There are many counts of this clonotype. V is TRBV7-2 and J is TRBJ1-4, with D tentatively TRBD1 (6 bases). V was pared by 3 bases and J by 7 bases, with 12 bases between. Germline V CDR1 and CDR2: SGHTA, FQGNSA. The CDR3 sequence is 14 residues long. The DNA for the CDR3 is TGTGCCAGCAGCTTGGACAGACCTTCTGAAAAACTGTTTTTT. Its protein product is CASSLDRPSEKLFF.

The genes are TRBV5-1 and TRBJ1-3, with a tentative D call TRBD1 (5 bases). Between the trimmed V and J ends, which lost 1 base and 4 bases, there was a span of 12 bases. Germline assignment: CDR1 SGHRS and CDR2 YFSETQ. CDR3 length: 15 amino acids. The CDR3 DNA reads as TGCGCCAGCAGCTTGAATCCGGGGCTGGGAAACACCATATATTTT. Translation gives CASSLNPGLGNTIYF.

This clonotype was observed at least ten times. The rearrangement links TRBV5-1 to TRBJ2-7; TRBD2 agrees at 7 bases. The length of the CDR3 is 15 residues. CDR1 is SGHRS, CDR2 YFSETQ, per germline. J was trimmed by 2 bases and V by 2 bases; bases with no gene match: 7. The CDR3 protein is CASSLAGKPTYEQYF. DNA for the CDR3: TGCGCCAGCAGCTTAGCGGGGAAGCCGACCTACGAGCAGTACTTC.

This clonotype has just a few counts. This chain connects TRBV20-1 to TRBJ2-3, with 14 nucleotides matching TRBD2. The V gene end was trimmed by 6 bases and the J gene end by 5 bases; junction bases not matched to a gene: 7. The CDR3 runs to 15 residues. The V gene's germline CDR1 is DFQATT and CDR2 SNEGSKA (reference sequence). The CDR3 loop is CSATGTSGSLDTQYF. DNA of the CDR3: TGCAGTGCGACCGGGACTAGCGGGAGTTTAGATACGCAGTATTTT.

This clonotype was recorded many times. The chain carries TRBV5-5 and TRBJ2-2; D is unclear. Germline lookup yields CDR1 SGHKS and CDR2 YYEKEE (reference sequence). V lost 4 bases to trimming and J lost 4 bases, with 14 bases between them. The CDR3 contains 15 residues. The CDR3 region is CASSPVRVSTGELFF. The DNA for the CDR3 is TGTGCCAGCAGCCCTGTTAGAGTTTCCACCGGGGAGCTGTTTTTT.

This clonotype was counted at least ten times. The CDR3 protein is CASSTGLTGGYQPQHF. CDR3 bases: TGTGCCAGCAGCACCGGACTGACAGGGGGCTATCAGCCCCAGCATTTT. The chain couples TRBV12-3 or TRBV12-4 to TRBJ1-5, with 10 bases that match TRBD1. With V trimmed by 6 bases and J by 5 bases, 10 bases remained unmatched. CDR3 length: 16 amino acids.

Ten or more counts support this clonotype. The chain combines TRBV7-9 with TRBJ2-7; possible D gene TRBD1, 5 bases. Trimming took off 5 bases at V and 4 bases at J, with 15 bases between the two ends. The CDR3 is 14 residues long. Germline V gene lookup returns CDR1 SEHNR and CDR2 FQNEAQ (reference sequence). The CDR3 DNA sequence: TGTGCCAGCAGCCCTGTAGCAGGGTGGTACGAGCAGTACTTC. It yields the protein CASSPVAGWYEQYF.

This clonotype was observed many times. CDR3 region: CASSQASPSNSPLHF. In DNA, the CDR3 is TGCGCCAGCAGCCAGGCAAGCCCGAGTAATTCACCCCTCCACTTT. This chain links TRBV4-1 with TRBJ1-6; D is undetermined. The CDR3 runs 15 residues. V lost 3 bases and J 6 bases, leaving 12 bases between the germline ends. Germline V gene data show CDR1 as MGHRA and CDR2 as YSYEKL.

The chain carries TRBV4-1 and TRBJ1-6, with D perhaps matching TRBD1 (5 bases). This CDR3 is 15 amino acids long. V lost 1 base, J lost 6 bases, and 10 bases lay in between. CDR1 and CDR2 (germline): MGHRA, YSYEKL. The CDR3 DNA sequence: TGCGCCAGCAGCCAAGGCCGCCAGGGTAATTCACCCCTCCACTTT. Encoded protein: CASSQGRQGNSPLHF.

This clonotype was seen ten or more times. The chain uses TRBV20-1 and TRBJ2-5, with D unclear. This CDR3 has 17 amino acids. Trimming removed 1 base from V and 7 bases from J, with 25 bases in between. The V gene's germline CDR1 is DFQATT and CDR2 SNEGSKA (reference sequence). The CDR3 bases are TGCAGTGCTAGAGCCACCCTGTACATGAGCCCCGTCGGGACCCAGTACTTC. Protein: CSARATLYMSPVGTQYF.